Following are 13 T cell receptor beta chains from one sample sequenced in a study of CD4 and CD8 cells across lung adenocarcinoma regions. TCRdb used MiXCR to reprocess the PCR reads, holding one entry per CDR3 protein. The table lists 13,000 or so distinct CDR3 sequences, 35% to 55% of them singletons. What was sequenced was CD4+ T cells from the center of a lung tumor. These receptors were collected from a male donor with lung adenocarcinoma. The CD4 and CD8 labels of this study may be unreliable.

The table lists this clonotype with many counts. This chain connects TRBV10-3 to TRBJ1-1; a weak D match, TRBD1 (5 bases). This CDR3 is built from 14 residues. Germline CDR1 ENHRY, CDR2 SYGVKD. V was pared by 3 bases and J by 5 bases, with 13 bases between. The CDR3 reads CAISDRGSGTEAFF. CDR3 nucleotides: TGTGCCATCAGTGATCGGGGCTCGGGTACTGAAGCTTTCTTT.

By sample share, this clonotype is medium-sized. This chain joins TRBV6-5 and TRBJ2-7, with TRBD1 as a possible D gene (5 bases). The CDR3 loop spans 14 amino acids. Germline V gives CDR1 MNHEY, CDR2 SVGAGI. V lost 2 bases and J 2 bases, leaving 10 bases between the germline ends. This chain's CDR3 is CASSYGQGTYEQYF. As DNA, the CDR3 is TGTGCCAGCAGTTACGGGCAGGGAACCTACGAGCAGTACTTC.

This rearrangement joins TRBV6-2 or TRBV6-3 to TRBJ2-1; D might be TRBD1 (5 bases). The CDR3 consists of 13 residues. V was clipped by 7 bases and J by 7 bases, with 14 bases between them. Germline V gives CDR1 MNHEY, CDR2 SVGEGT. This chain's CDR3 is CASTPDITNEQFF. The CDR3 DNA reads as TGTGCCAGCACCCCGGACATCACAAATGAGCAGTTCTTC.

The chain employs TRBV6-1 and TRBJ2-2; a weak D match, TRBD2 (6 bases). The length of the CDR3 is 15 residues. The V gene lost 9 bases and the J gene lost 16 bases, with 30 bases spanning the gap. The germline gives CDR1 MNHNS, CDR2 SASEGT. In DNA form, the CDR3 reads TGTGCCAGGGGACTCCAGGCTGTAATCCCAGGTAAGCAGTTTTTT. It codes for CARGLQAVIPGKQFF.

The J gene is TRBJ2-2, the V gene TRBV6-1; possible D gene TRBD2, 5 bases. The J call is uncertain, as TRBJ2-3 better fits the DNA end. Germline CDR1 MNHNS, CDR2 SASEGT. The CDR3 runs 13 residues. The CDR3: CASSSLGTGEQYF. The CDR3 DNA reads TGTGCCAGCAGTAGCCTAGGCACCGGGGAGCAGTATTTT.

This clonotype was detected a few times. The CDR3 coding sequence is TGTGCCAGCAGCTTAGTGAGGGGCAGTGATACGCAGTATTTT. This gives the protein CASSLVRGSDTQYF. V is TRBV7-2 and J is TRBJ2-3, with D perhaps matching TRBD1 or TRBD2 (5 bases each). The V gene's germline CDR1 is SGHTA and CDR2 FQGNSA. V was trimmed by 1 base and J by 6 bases, leaving 11 bases between them. The CDR3 extends over 14 amino acids.

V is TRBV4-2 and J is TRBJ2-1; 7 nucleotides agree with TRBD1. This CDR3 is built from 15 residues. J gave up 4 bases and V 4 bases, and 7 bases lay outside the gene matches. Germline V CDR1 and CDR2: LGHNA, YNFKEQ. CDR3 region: CASSPGTDLYNEQFF. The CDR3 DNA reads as TGTGCCAGCAGCCCCGGGACAGACCTTTACAATGAGCAGTTCTTC.

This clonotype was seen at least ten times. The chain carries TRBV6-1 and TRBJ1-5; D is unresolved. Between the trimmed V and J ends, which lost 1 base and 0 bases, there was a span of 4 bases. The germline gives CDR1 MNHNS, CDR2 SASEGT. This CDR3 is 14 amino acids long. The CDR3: CASSEGYSNQPQHF. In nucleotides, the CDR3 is TGTGCCAGCAGTGAAGGCTATAGCAATCAGCCCCAGCATTTT.

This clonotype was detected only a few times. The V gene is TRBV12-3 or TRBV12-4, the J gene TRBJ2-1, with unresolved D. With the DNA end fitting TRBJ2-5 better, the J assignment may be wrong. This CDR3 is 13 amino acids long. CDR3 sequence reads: CASSLVQKETQYF. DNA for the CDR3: TGTGCCAGCAGTTTAGTGCAGAAAGAGACCCAGTACTTC.

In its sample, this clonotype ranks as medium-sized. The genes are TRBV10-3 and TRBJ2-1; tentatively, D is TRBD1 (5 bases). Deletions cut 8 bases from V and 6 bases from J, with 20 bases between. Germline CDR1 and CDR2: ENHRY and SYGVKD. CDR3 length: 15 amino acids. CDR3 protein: CAISLGQGLSNEQFF. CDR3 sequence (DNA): TGTGCCATCTCTCTCGGCCAGGGCCTATCCAATGAGCAGTTCTTC.

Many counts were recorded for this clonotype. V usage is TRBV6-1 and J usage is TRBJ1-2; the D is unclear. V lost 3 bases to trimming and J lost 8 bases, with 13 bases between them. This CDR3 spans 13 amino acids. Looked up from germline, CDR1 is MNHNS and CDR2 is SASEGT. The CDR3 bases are TGTGCCAGCAGTGATCAAAAGATAGGCGGCTACACCTTC. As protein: CASSDQKIGGYTF.

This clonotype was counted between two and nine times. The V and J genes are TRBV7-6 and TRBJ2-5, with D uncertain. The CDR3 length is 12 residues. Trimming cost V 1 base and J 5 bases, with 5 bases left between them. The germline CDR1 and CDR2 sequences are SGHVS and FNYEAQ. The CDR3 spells CASSLGAETQYF. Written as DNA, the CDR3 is TGTGCCAGCAGCTTAGGGGCTGAGACCCAGTACTTC.

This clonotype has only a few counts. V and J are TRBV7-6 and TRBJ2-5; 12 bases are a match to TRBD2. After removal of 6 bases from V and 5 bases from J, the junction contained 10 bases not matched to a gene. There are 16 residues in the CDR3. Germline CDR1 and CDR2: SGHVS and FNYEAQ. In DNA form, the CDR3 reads TGTGCCAGCAGTTACTCTAGCGGGAGGGCCGGTGAGACCCAGTACTTC. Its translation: CASSYSSGRAGETQYF.